Following are 23 T cell receptor beta chains from one sample sequenced in a study of response to subunit inactivated influenza vaccine (dated by TCRdb to the late 2010s). The library came from RT-PCR. TCRdb records Illumina HiSeq 2500 as the sequencer. The raw public data were reprocessed by TCRdb itself: fastp quality trimming at Q25, MiXCR clonotype calling, in-frame beta chains only. Identical CDR3 protein sequences are pooled into one entry, listed with their most common genes and DNA. This sample holds around 490,000 distinct CDR3 sequences; roughly 8.2% were observed only once. The ten largest clones add up to 10% to 15% of the sample. The material was PBMCs from blood, obtained around 25 months after vaccination. These receptors originate from a man aged 50-75 years who received an inactivated influenza vaccine. Donor details come from another sample of the same person, matched by shared clones.

This clonotype was counted many times. The chain carries TRBV20-1 and TRBJ2-1; D not resolved. Germline values: CDR1 DFQATT, CDR2 SNEGSKA (reference sequence). The CDR3 has 10 amino acids. Trimming took 6 bases from V and 5 from J, leaving 5 bases between them. CDR3: CSAIDNEQFF. The CDR3 DNA reads TGCAGTGCAATCGACAATGAGCAGTTCTTC.

This clonotype was recorded many times. The V call is TRBV28, the J call TRBJ2-7; weak D call: TRBD1 (5 bases). The CDR3 has 13 residues. V gave up 4 bases and J gave up 2 bases, with 9 bases separating them. Germline CDR1 MDHEN, CDR2 SYDVKM. CDR3 region: CASSWGRAYEQYF. DNA for the CDR3: TGTGCCAGCAGTTGGGGCAGAGCCTACGAGCAGTACTTC.

This clonotype was picked up a small number of times. One end of the junction does not line up with germline, which may come from a read error. The chain carries TRBV20-1 and TRBJ2-7; 8 bases are shared with TRBD1. This CDR3 comprises 16 residues. The germline V gene encodes CDR1 DFQATT and CDR2 SNEGSKA (reference sequence). The CDR3 DNA reads TGCTGTGCTAGAGATCCCCCGGGACAGGTCTCCTACGAGCAGTACTTC. Its translation is CCARDPPGQVSYEQYF.

Only a few counts were recorded for this clonotype. The V and J genes are TRBV21-1 and TRBJ2-1; the table's TRBD2 call for D was not verified on the DNA. TRBV21-1 is tagged as a pseudogene. The length of the CDR3 is 17 residues. CDR3 DNA: TGTGCCAGCAGCAAAAGGAGGATAGCGGGGGCAGGGAATGAGCAGTTCTTC. It encodes CASSKRRIAGAGNEQFF.

The table lists this clonotype with a few counts. The rearrangement joins TRBV6-2 or TRBV6-3 to TRBJ2-7; 8 bases align to TRBD1. The V gene end was trimmed by 6 bases and the J gene end by 3 bases; junction bases not matched to a gene: 4. CDR1 and CDR2 from the germline V gene are MNHEY and SVGEGT. The CDR3 has 13 residues. CDR3 bases: TGTGCCAGCAGCACGGGACAGGTCTACGAGCAGTACTTC. This codes for CASSTGQVYEQYF.

This clonotype was recorded at least ten times. The chain links TRBV6-1 to TRBJ1-5, with TRBD1 as a possible D gene (6 bases). The CDR3 covers 15 residues. Germline V CDR1 and CDR2: MNHNS, SASEGT. V lost 5 bases to trimming and J lost 2 bases, with 13 bases between them. CDR3 sequence (DNA): TGTGCCAGCAGTCCACAGGGTTTGGGCAATCAGCCCCAGCATTTT. Amino acids: CASSPQGLGNQPQHF.

This clonotype was observed a few times. V and J are TRBV5-1 and TRBJ2-3; D uncertain. V lost 5 bases, J lost 4 bases, and 11 bases lay in between. Germline CDR1 is SGHRS and CDR2 is YFSETQ. This CDR3 is 13 amino acids long. The CDR3 region is CASRVAKSDTQYF. The CDR3 bases are TGCGCCAGCAGGGTAGCAAAATCAGATACGCAGTATTTT. The full variable domain, in which reference TRBV5-1 and TRBJ2-3 provide the parts outside the CDR3, is KAGVTQTPRYLIKTRGQQVTLSCSPISGHRSVSWYQQTPGQGLQFLFEYFSETQRNKGNFPGRFSGRQFSNSRSEMNVSTLELGDSALYLCASRVAKSDTQYFGPGTRLTVL.

The chain recombines TRBV28 with TRBJ2-3; 8 bases align to TRBD2. The CDR3 covers 15 residues. The germline gives CDR1 MDHEN, CDR2 SYDVKM. Trimming at V came to 4 bases and at J to 3 bases, leaving 6 bases not matched to a gene. The CDR3 here is CASSSTGGLTDTQYF. In nucleotides, the CDR3 is TGTGCCAGCAGTTCAACGGGAGGGTTAACAGATACGCAGTATTTT.

Ten or more counts support this clonotype. The rearrangement uses TRBV5-1 and TRBJ1-1, with D hard to call. The length of the CDR3 is 13 residues. V was shortened by 0 bases and J by 8 bases, with 11 bases between the two germline ends. CDR1 and CDR2 from the germline V gene are SGHRS and YFSETQ. CDR3: CASSLEPTTEAFF. Here the CDR3 DNA reads TGCGCCAGCAGCTTGGAGCCAACCACAGAAGCTTTCTTT.

There are a few counts of this clonotype. This rearrangement joins TRBV2 to TRBJ2-3; no definite D call. The CDR3 loop spans 15 amino acids. With 3 bases removed from V and 0 bases from J, the gap between germline ends came to 10 bases. From germline, CDR1 is SNHLY and CDR2 FYNNEI. The CDR3 region has the DNA TGTGCCAGCAGTGATCGTGGGTTCAGCACAGATACGCAGTATTTT. Protein: CASSDRGFSTDTQYF.

This clonotype was seen repeatedly, ten times or more. V is TRBV12-3 or TRBV12-4 and J is TRBJ2-7; D remains ambiguous. The CDR3 consists of 15 residues. V lost 4 bases and J lost 4, with 17 bases in between. CDR3 amino acids: CASSSDAPFGYEQYF. The CDR3 coding sequence is TGTGCCAGCAGTTCGGACGCCCCGTTTGGTTACGAGCAGTACTTC.

This sequence joins TRBV20-1 and TRBJ2-7, with 9 bases identical to TRBD1. After removal of 7 bases from V and 9 bases from J, the junction contained 13 bases not matched to a gene. Per the germline V gene, CDR1 is DFQATT and CDR2 is SNEGSKA (reference sequence). The CDR3 is 13 residues long. As DNA, the CDR3 is TGCAGTGTTCCGGGACAGGGAGATATCGGGCAGTACTTC. Amino acid sequence: CSVPGQGDIGQYF.

This clonotype was picked up a small number of times. The chain employs TRBV20-1 and TRBJ2-2; 11 bases fit TRBD2. Trimming at V came to 5 bases and at J to 6 bases, leaving 8 bases not matched to a gene. The CDR3 spans 15 residues. Germline V gene sequence: CDR1 DFQATT, CDR2 SNEGSKA (reference sequence). CDR3 protein: CSAPISGGASGELFF. CDR3 nucleotides: TGCAGTGCTCCTATTAGCGGGGGGGCCTCCGGGGAGCTGTTTTTT.

This clonotype occurred a few times. This chain uses TRBV18 with TRBJ1-5; 7 bases map to TRBD1. The CDR3 has 15 amino acids. With V trimmed by 3 bases and J by 5 bases, 7 bases remained unmatched. CDR1 and CDR2 (germline): KGHSH, LQKENI. The DNA of the CDR3 is TGTGCCAGCTCACCCGCGCAGGGGGGATATCAGCCCCAGCATTTT. Residues: CASSPAQGGYQPQHF.

This clonotype showed up just a few times. The rearrangement links TRBV10-2 to TRBJ1-4; D is uncertain. The CDR3 is made up of 11 amino acids. V was clipped by 3 bases and J by 13 bases, with 9 bases between them. Germline CDR1 and CDR2: WSHSY and SAAADI. The CDR3: CASSDEGLLFF. Here the CDR3 DNA reads TGCGCCAGCAGTGATGAGGGATTACTGTTTTTT.

This clonotype was observed a handful of times. V is TRBV5-1 and J is TRBJ2-5, with D perhaps TRBD2 (5 bases). Germline CDR1 is SGHRS and CDR2 is YFSETQ. V was clipped by 0 bases and J by 5 bases, with 11 bases between them. The CDR3 is made up of 14 amino acids. In DNA, the CDR3 is TGCGCCAGCAGCTTGGAGGCCCGCGGGGAGACCCAGTACTTC. This gives the protein CASSLEARGETQYF.

This clonotype has more than one count but fewer than ten. CDR3: CASSTQGLAGVREQFF. The CDR3 DNA follows: TGTGCCAGCAGCACCCAGGGACTAGCGGGGGTTCGGGAGCAGTTCTTC. The chain employs TRBV7-2 and TRBJ2-1; 14 positions match TRBD2. Trimming cost V 5 bases and J 10 bases; bases outside gene matches: 10. This CDR3 has 16 residues. CDR1 is SGHTA, CDR2 FQGNSA, per germline. Together with reference TRBV7-2 and TRBJ2-1, the CDR3 gives the full variable domain: GAGVSQSPSNKVTEKGKDVELRCDPISGHTALYWYRQSLGQGLEFLIYFQGNSAPDKSGLPSDRFSAERTGGSVSTLTIQRTQQEDSAVYLCASSTQGLAGVREQFFGPGTRLTVL.

At least ten counts were recorded for this clonotype. The J gene is TRBJ1-5, the V gene TRBV20-1; D is perhaps TRBD1 (6 bases). Germline V lookup: CDR1 DFQATT, CDR2 SNEGSKA (reference sequence). Trimming took 1 base from V and 4 from J, leaving 14 bases between them. This CDR3 has 15 residues. The CDR3 loop is CSARATSQGNQPQHF. The DNA for the CDR3 is TGCAGTGCTAGAGCCACTTCGCAGGGGAATCAGCCCCAGCATTTT.

This clonotype was recorded many times. The chain joins TRBV12-3 or TRBV12-4 to TRBJ2-6; D gene uncertain. V was pared by 1 base and J by 1 base, with 5 bases between. This CDR3 comprises 15 residues. This CDR3 reads CASSLGASGANVLTF. As DNA, the CDR3 is TGTGCCAGCAGTTTAGGGGCTTCTGGGGCCAACGTCCTGACTTTC.

This clonotype occurred a few times. The gene calls are TRBV6-1 and TRBJ2-5; 8 bases are shared with TRBD1. The CDR3 extends over 16 amino acids. V shed 4 bases and J 5 bases; nucleotides not matched to a gene: 12. CDR1 and CDR2 (germline): MNHNS, SASEGT. The CDR3 here is CASSVMRQGALETQYF. CDR3 nucleotide sequence: TGTGCCAGCAGTGTGATGCGGCAGGGGGCTTTGGAGACCCAGTACTTC.

The rearrangement uses TRBV7-9 and TRBJ1-1; D unclear. The V end lost 2 bases, the J end lost 5 bases, and 9 bases lay between the germline ends. Looked up from germline, CDR1 is SEHNR and CDR2 is FQNEAQ (reference sequence). The CDR3 spans 13 residues. The CDR3 here is CASSLYPGTEAFF. CDR3 DNA sequence: TGTGCCAGCAGCTTATACCCTGGGACTGAAGCTTTCTTT.

The chain carries TRBV29-1 and TRBJ1-6, with TRBD1 as a possible D gene (5 bases). This CDR3 has 13 amino acids. The V end was cut by 4 bases, the J end by 6 bases, with 10 bases between. The germline V gene has CDR1 SQVTM and CDR2 ANQGSEA. In nucleotides, the CDR3 is TGCAGCGTTGTGGGACGAAGTAATTCACCCCTCCACTTT. Residues: CSVVGRSNSPLHF.

This clonotype showed up many times. The J gene is TRBJ2-7, the V gene TRBV4-2; D is possibly TRBD1 or TRBD2 (5 bases each). CDR1 is LGHNA and CDR2 is YNFKEQ in the germline V gene. The CDR3 is 19 residues long. Trimming took 1 base from V and 3 from J, leaving 25 bases between them. The DNA of the CDR3 is TGTGCCAGCAGCCAAGCTGAGCGGCTAAGCTGGGGCTCGGTCTACGAGCAGTACTTC. This translates into CASSQAERLSWGSVYEQYF.